Included here is one T cell receptor beta chain sequence, with context. Distinct nucleotide sequences in the sample also encode this CDR3. Chain pairing is unknown; alpha and beta were sequenced separately. Generated by immunoSEQ multiplex PCR, the TCRdb table keeps only in-frame clones and is missing some. The table has 55,000 to 70,000 clones, about four fifths seen once. After thawing and overnight rest, PBMC were stained with GMM-loaded CD1B tetramer, viability dye and anti-CD3 for sorting. The lipid loaded on the CD1B tetramers was C32 glucose monomycolate from Rhodococcus equi. PBMC for tetramer sorting were first depleted of CD14-expressing monocytes. The data are from a study of T cells in tuberculosis. J lost 4 bases, V lost 3 bases, and 2 bases had no gene match. This CDR3 is 13 amino acids long. Germline V CDR1 and CDR2: LNHDA, SQIVND (reference sequence).

Material for sequencing was CD1b-GMM tetramer-negative cells sorted from PBMCs. The chain carries TRBV19 and TRBJ2-5; 7 positions agree with TRBD2. This clonotype originated in an adult woman with latent tuberculosis. The CDR3 nucleotides are TGTGCCAGTAGTATGCGGGGGAGAGAGACCCAGTACTTC. Amino acids: CASSMRGRETQYF. Supplemented by reference TRBV19 and TRBJ2-5, the full variable domain reads DGGITQSPKYLFRKEGQNVTLSCEQNLNHDAMYWYRQDPGQGLRLIYYSQIVNDFQKGDIAEGYSVSREKKESFPLTVTSAQKNPTAFYLCASSMRGRETQYFGPGTRLLVL.